This is a list of T cell receptor beta chains from one sample in a study of blood T cell repertoires in COVID-19. Sequencing used immunoSEQ multiplex PCR; TCRdb keeps in-frame clones, though not all of them. The data contain about 62,000 clones, around 74% of them singletons. Specimen: peripheral blood. All receptors derive from a woman aged 45 to 65 with active or convalescent COVID-19. The CDR3 runs from the conserved cysteine through the conserved F or W. The order of the fields is clone size, V gene, D gene, CDR3 protein. D genes are given only for firm matches. Rows may omit the clone size; those that give it use once, few, many or a size class.

clone size: once; V gene: TRBV4-3; D gene: TRBD2; CDR3 protein: CASSQDLGGYDTDTQYF
clone size: -; V gene: TRBV9; D gene: TRBD2; CDR3 protein: CASSVGGLATETQYF
clone size: -; V gene: TRBV7-2; D gene: TRBD2; CDR3 protein: CASRLGTNLYNEQFF
clone size: -; V gene: TRBV5-8; D gene: -; CDR3 protein: CASEGAAHNSPLHF
clone size: -; V gene: TRBV18; D gene: -; CDR3 protein: CASSPLQGANTGELFF
clone size: -; V gene: TRBV18; D gene: -; CDR3 protein: CASSSGGTPGNTIYF
clone size: -; V gene: TRBV19; D gene: -; CDR3 protein: CASSIVQGQYEQFF
clone size: many; V gene: TRBV3-1/TRBV3-2; D gene: -; CDR3 protein: CASSQGGGITDTQYF
clone size: -; V gene: TRBV12-3/TRBV12-4; D gene: -; CDR3 protein: CASSLSDFGTQYF
clone size: -; V gene: TRBV18; D gene: -; CDR3 protein: CASSPTQDIIEGYTF
clone size: few; V gene: TRBV10-3; D gene: TRBD2; CDR3 protein: CAISAGLAGTFF
clone size: once; V gene: TRBV4-3; D gene: -; CDR3 protein: CASSQVPRGITDTQYF
clone size: -; V gene: TRBV7-8; D gene: TRBD1; CDR3 protein: CASSPGTEYGYTF
clone size: once; V gene: TRBV10-2; D gene: -; CDR3 protein: CASSESVSGGGYGYTF
clone size: -; V gene: TRBV24-1; D gene: -; CDR3 protein: CATSDPGSGTDTQYF
clone size: -; V gene: TRBV2; D gene: TRBD2; CDR3 protein: CASSSGRGLYNEQFF
clone size: -; V gene: TRBV2; D gene: TRBD1; CDR3 protein: CASSGTGGRGQPQHF
clone size: -; V gene: TRBV21-1; D gene: -; CDR3 protein: CASSMVRVDSPLHF
clone size: -; V gene: TRBV27; D gene: -; CDR3 protein: CASSPTGNEQFF
clone size: -; V gene: TRBV30; D gene: TRBD1; CDR3 protein: CAWSAGTATYEQYF
clone size: -; V gene: TRBV7-9; D gene: TRBD2; CDR3 protein: CASSRLAGGPDTQYF
clone size: -; V gene: TRBV7-7; D gene: -; CDR3 protein: CASSLERGTGELFF
clone size: -; V gene: TRBV5-4; D gene: TRBD1; CDR3 protein: CASSARQGTNTEAFF
clone size: -; V gene: TRBV4-3; D gene: -; CDR3 protein: CASSQDLARSATNEKLFF
clone size: -; V gene: TRBV3-1/TRBV3-2; D gene: -; CDR3 protein: CASSPRDKPSLQQFF
clone size: -; V gene: TRBV18; D gene: -; CDR3 protein: CASSPNSDTEAFF